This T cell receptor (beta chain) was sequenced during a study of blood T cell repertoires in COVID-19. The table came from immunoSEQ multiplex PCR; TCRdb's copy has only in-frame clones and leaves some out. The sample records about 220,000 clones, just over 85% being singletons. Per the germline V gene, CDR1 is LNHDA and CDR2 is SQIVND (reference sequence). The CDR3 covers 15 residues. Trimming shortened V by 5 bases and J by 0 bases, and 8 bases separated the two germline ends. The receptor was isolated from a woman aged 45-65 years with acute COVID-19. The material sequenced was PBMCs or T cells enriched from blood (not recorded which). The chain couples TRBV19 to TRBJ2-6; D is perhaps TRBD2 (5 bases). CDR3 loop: CASSPSYSGANVLTF. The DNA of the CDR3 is TGTGCCAGTAGTCCTAGCTACTCTGGGGCCAACGTCCTGACTTTC.